The 2 T cell receptor beta chains listed next were all sequenced from one sample in a study of T cells in Graves' hyperthyroidism and ophthalmopathy. Regions amplified from RNA transcripts were the TCR beta CDR3 regions. First-round RT-PCR with HTBI primers amplified the TCR CDR3 region. TCRdb independently ran MiXCR on the multiplex PCR reads; one entry per CDR3 protein. Of around 300,000 distinct CDR3 sequences in the sample, roughly 13% were seen once. The sequenced sample consisted of blood. All receptors derive from a woman aged 25 to 39 with Graves' hyperthyroidism that later progressed to Graves' ophthalmopathy.

This clonotype was observed many times. The chain has TRBV2 and TRBJ1-2; a weak D match, TRBD1 (5 bases). The CDR3 totals 14 residues. V lost 5 bases to trimming and J lost 8 bases, with 18 bases between them. Germline CDR1 and CDR2: SNHLY and FYNNEI. The CDR3 coding sequence is TGTGCCAGCAGTTCGGGACCTTATTCAGTAGGCTACACCTTC. Translated, it gives CASSSGPYSVGYTF.

This clonotype was seen ten or more times. The chain carries TRBV29-1 and TRBJ2-1, with 8 bases fitting TRBD1. The CDR3 totals 13 residues. Trimming at V came to 4 bases and at J to 7 bases, leaving 6 bases not matched to a gene. Per germline, CDR1 SQVTM and CDR2 ANQGSEA. This CDR3 reads CSVGQGASNEQFF. The CDR3 DNA reads as TGCAGCGTTGGTCAGGGGGCGAGTAATGAGCAGTTCTTC.